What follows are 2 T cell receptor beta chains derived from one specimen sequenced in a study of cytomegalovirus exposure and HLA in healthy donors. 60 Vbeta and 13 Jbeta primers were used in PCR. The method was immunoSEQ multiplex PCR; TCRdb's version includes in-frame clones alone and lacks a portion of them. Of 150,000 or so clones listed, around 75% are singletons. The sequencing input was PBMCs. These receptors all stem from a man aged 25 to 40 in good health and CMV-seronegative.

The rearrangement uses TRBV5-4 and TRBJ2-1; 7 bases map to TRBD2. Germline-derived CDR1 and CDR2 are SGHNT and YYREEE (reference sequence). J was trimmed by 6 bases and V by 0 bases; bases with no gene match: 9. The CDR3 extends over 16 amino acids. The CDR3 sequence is CASSLGGLGGGNEQFF. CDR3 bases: TGTGCCAGCAGCTTGGGTGGACTAGGTGGAGGCAATGAGCAGTTCTTC.

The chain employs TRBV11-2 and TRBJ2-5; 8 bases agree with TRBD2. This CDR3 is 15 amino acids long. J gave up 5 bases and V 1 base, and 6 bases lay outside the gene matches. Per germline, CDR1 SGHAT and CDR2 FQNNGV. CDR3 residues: CASSLANGRAETQYF. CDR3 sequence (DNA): TGTGCCAGCAGCTTAGCCAACGGGAGGGCGGAGACCCAGTACTTC.